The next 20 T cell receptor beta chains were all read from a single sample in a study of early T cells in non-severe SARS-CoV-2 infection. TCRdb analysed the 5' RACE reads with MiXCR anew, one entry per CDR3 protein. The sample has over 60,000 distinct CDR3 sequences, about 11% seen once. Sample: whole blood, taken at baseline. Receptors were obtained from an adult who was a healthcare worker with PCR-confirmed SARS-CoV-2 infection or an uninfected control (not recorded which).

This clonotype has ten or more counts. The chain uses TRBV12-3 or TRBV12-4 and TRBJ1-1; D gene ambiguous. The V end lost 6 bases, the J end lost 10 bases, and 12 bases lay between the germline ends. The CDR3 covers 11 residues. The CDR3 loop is CASSDYLGAFF. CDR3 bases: TGTGCCAGCAGCGATTACCTGGGAGCTTTCTTT.

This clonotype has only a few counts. The CDR3 coding sequence is TGTGCCAGCAGCCAGTCTCTAGCGGGGGGAACAGATACGCAGTATTTT. Its translation is CASSQSLAGGTDTQYF. This chain links TRBV3-1 with TRBJ2-3; 11 bases are shared with TRBD2. The CDR3 length is 16 residues. Germline trimming cut 3 bases from V and 3 bases from J; bases unmatched to any gene: 5. Germline V lookup: CDR1 LGHDT, CDR2 YNNKEL (reference sequence).

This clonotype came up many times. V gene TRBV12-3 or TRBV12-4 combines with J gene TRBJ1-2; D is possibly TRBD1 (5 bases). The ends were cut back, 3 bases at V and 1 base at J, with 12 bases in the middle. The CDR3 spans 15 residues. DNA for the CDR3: TGTGCCAGCAGTTTTCGTAACGGGGGTAACTATGGCTACACCTTC. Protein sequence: CASSFRNGGNYGYTF.

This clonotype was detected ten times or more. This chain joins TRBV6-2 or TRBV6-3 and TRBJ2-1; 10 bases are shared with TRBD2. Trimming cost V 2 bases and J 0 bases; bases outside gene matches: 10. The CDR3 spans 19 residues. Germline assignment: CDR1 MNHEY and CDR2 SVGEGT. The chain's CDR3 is CASSYDSSGGPSSYNEQFF. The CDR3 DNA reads TGTGCCAGCAGTTACGATAGTAGCGGGGGGCCGAGCTCCTACAATGAGCAGTTCTTC.

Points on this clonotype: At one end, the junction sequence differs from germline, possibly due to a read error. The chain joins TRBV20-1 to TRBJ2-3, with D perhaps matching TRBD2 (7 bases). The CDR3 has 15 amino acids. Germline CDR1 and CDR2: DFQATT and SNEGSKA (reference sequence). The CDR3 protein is CSARGGGASTDSQYF. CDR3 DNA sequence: TGCAGTGCTAGGGGAGGGGGAGCTAGCACAGATTCGCAGTATTTT.

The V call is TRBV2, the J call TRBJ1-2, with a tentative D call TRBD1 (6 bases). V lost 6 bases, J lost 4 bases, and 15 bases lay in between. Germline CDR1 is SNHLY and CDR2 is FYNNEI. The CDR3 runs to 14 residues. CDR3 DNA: TGTGCCAGCAGGCCCACCTGGACAGCCTATGGCTACACCTTC. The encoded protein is CASRPTWTAYGYTF. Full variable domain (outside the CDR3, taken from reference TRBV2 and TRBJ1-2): EPEVTQTPSHQVTQMGQEVILRCVPISNHLYFYWYRQILGQKVEFLVSFYNNEISEKSEIFDDQFSVERPDGSNFTLKIRSTKLEDSAMYFCASRPTWTAYGYTFGSGTRLTVV.

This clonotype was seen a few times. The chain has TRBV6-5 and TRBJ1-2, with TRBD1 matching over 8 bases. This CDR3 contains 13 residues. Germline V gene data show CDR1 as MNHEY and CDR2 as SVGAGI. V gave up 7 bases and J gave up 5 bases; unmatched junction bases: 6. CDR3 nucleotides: TGTGCCAGCATGGACAGGGATGCATATGGCTACACCTTC. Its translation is CASMDRDAYGYTF.

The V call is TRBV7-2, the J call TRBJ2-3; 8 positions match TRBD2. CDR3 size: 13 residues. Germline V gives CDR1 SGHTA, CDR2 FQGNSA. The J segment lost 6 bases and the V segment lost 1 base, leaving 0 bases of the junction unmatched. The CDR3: CASSLVAGDTQYF. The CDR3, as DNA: TGTGCCAGCAGCTTAGTAGCGGGGGATACGCAGTATTTT.

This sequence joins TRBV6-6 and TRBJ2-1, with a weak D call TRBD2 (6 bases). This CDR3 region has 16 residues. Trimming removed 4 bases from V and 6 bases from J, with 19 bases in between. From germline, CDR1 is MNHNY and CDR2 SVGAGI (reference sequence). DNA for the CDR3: TGTGCCAGCAGTTTCCCTAGGGGTAGCGGCGGCAATGAGCAGTTCTTC. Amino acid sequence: CASSFPRGSGGNEQFF.

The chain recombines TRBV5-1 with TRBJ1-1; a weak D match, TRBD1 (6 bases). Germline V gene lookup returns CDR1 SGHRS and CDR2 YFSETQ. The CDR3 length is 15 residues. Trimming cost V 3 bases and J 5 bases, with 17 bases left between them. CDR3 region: CASSSQGPRVTEAFF. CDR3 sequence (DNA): TGCGCCAGCAGCTCCCAGGGGCCACGGGTTACTGAAGCTTTCTTT.

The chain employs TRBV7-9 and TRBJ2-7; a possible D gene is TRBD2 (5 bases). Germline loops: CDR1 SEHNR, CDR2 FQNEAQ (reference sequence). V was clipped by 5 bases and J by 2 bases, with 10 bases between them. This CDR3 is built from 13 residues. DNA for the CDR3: TGTGCCAGCAGCCCCGAGGGAGCCTACGAGCAGTACTTC. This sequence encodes CASSPEGAYEQYF.

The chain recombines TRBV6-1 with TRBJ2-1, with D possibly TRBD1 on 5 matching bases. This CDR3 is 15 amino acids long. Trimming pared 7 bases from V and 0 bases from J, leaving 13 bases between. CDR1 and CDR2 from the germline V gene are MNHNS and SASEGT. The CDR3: CASTFRASSYNEQFF. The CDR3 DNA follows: TGTGCCAGCACGTTCAGGGCTAGCTCCTACAATGAGCAGTTCTTC.

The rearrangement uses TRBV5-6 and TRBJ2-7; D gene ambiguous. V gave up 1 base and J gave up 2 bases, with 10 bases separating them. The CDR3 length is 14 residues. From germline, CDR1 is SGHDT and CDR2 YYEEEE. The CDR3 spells CASSLIESTYEQYF. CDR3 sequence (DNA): TGTGCCAGCAGCTTGATTGAGTCTACCTACGAGCAGTACTTC.

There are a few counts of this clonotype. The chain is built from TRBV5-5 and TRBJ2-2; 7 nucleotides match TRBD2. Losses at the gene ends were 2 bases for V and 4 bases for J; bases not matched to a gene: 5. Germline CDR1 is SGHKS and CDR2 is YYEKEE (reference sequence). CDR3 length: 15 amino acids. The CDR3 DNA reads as TGTGCCAGCAGCTTCGGAGCGGGGTTCACCGGGGAGCTGTTTTTT. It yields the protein CASSFGAGFTGELFF.

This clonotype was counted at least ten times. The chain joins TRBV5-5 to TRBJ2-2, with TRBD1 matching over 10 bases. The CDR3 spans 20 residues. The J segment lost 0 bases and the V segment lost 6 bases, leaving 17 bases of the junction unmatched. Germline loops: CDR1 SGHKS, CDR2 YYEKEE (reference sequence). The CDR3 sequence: CASIIHPGTGAFPNTGELFF. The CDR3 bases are TGTGCCAGCATCATTCACCCCGGGACAGGGGCCTTTCCGAACACCGGGGAGCTGTTTTTT.

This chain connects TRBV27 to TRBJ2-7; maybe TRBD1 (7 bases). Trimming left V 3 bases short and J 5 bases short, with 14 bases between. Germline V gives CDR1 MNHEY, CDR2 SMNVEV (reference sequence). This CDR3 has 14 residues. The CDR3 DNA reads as TGTGCCAGCAGTTTTAGGGGGCGCGGGGACGAGCAGTACTTC. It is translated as CASSFRGRGDEQYF.

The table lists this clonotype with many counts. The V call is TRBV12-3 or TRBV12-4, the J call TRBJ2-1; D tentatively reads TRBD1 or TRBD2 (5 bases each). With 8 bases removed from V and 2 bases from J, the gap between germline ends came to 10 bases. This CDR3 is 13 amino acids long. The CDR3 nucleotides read TGTGCCAGCCGAGGGGCACCCTACAATGAGCAGTTCTTC. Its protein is CASRGAPYNEQFF.

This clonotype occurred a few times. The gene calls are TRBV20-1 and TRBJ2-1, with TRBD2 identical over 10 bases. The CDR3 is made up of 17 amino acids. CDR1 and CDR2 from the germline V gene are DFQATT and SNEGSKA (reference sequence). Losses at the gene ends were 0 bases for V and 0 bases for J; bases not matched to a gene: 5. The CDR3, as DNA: TGCAGTGCTAGAGACCCCGGACTAGCGGTCTCCTACAATGAGCAGTTCTTC. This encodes CSARDPGLAVSYNEQFF.

The CDR3 protein is CASRQTYGAEKLFF. The CDR3 nucleotides read TGTGCCAGCAGGCAAACCTACGGGGCTGAAAAACTGTTTTTT. The chain recombines TRBV12-3 or TRBV12-4 with TRBJ1-4; possible D gene TRBD1, 5 bases. The V gene lost 6 bases and the J gene lost 7 bases, with 15 bases spanning the gap. The CDR3 covers 14 residues.

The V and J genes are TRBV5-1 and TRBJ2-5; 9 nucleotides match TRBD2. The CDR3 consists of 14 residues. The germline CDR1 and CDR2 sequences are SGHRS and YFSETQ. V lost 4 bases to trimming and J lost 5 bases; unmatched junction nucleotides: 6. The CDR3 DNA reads TGCGCCAGCAGCCCCGGACTAGCGCCGGAGACCCAGTACTTC. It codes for CASSPGLAPETQYF.